A single sample is the source of the 26 T cell receptor beta chains below, sequenced in a study of T cells in Graves' hyperthyroidism and ophthalmopathy. Amplified TCR beta CDR3 regions derived from RNA transcripts. Primed by the HTBI set, a first-round RT-PCR was run on the TCR CDR3. From the multiplex PCR reads, TCRdb called clonotypes with MiXCR, one entry per CDR3 protein. The sample shows around 240,000 distinct CDR3 sequences, just over 14% of them seen only once. Sequenced sample: blood. The receptors stem from a woman in her thirties or forties with Graves' hyperthyroidism that later progressed to Graves' ophthalmopathy.

As regards this clonotype: A much larger clone is a single base away; this may be a read error. This sequence joins TRBV7-9 and TRBJ2-1, with a tentative D call TRBD2 (7 bases). Germline CDR1 is SEHNR and CDR2 is FQNEAQ (reference sequence). CDR3 length equals 16 residues. This chain's CDR3 is CASSPRGAGAANEEFF. The CDR3 DNA reads TGTGCCAGCAGCCCCCGGGGGGCGGGAGCAGCTAATGAGGAGTTCTTC.

This clonotype came up many times. V usage is TRBV7-6 and J usage is TRBJ2-1; 12 bases align to TRBD2. The CDR3 is made up of 17 amino acids. V lost 1 base and J lost 8; bases outside the gene matches: 9. The V gene's germline CDR1 is SGHVS and CDR2 FNYEAQ. The CDR3 spells CASSLVSWTSGIDEQFF. The CDR3 bases are TGTGCCAGCAGCTTAGTGTCGTGGACTAGCGGGATCGATGAGCAGTTCTTC.

This clonotype was found many times. This chain links TRBV18 with TRBJ2-7; unclear D gene. Deletions cut 1 base from V and 3 bases from J, with 4 bases between. The CDR3 runs to 12 residues. The germline CDR1 and CDR2 sequences are KGHSH and LQKENI. As DNA, the CDR3 is TGTGCCAGCTCACCACACCTCTACGAGCAGTACTTC. Amino acids: CASSPHLYEQYF.

This clonotype was seen many times. The chain links TRBV6-1 to TRBJ1-1; perhaps TRBD1 as D (5 bases). The CDR3 consists of 15 residues. V lost 5 bases, J lost 5 bases, and 18 bases lay in between. CDR1 is MNHNS, CDR2 SASEGT, per germline. CDR3 amino acids: CASSPRGGEGTEAFF. Here the CDR3 DNA reads TGTGCCAGCAGTCCGCGGGGAGGGGAGGGTACTGAAGCTTTCTTT.

With regard to this clonotype: At one end, the junction sequence differs from germline, possibly due to a read error. The chain joins TRBV5-1 to TRBJ2-2; perhaps D is TRBD1 or TRBD2 (5 bases each). Looked up from germline, CDR1 is SGHRS and CDR2 is YFSETQ. CDR3 size: 14 residues. The CDR3, as DNA: TGCGCCAGCAGCGACCTCAGGGTTGCCGGGGAGCCGTTTTTT. Protein: CASSDLRVAGEPFF.

This clonotype was picked up many times. The V gene is TRBV5-1, the J gene TRBJ1-1; 7 bases agree with TRBD1. Germline-derived CDR1 and CDR2 are SGHRS and YFSETQ. There are 18 residues in the CDR3. V gave up 4 bases and J gave up 1 base; unmatched junction bases: 16. CDR3 nucleotide sequence: TGCGCCAGCAGCCCCCGGGACAGAGGCCGTCTGGCGAACACTGAAGCTTTCTTT. Its protein is CASSPRDRGRLANTEAFF.

This clonotype has ten or more counts. This sequence joins TRBV6-1 and TRBJ2-3; TRBD2 matches at 10 bases. The germline CDR1 and CDR2 sequences are MNHNS and SASEGT. V was pared by 3 bases and J by 2 bases, with 8 bases of the junction left unmatched. The CDR3 sequence is 17 residues long. The CDR3 DNA is TGTGCCAGCAGTGACGAGGCAGCGGGAGGGCACACAGATACGCAGTATTTT. Its translation: CASSDEAAGGHTDTQYF.

This clonotype was seen repeatedly, ten times or more. V usage is TRBV12-3 or TRBV12-4 and J usage is TRBJ2-7; D is perhaps TRBD1 or TRBD2 (5 bases each). The V end was cut by 4 bases, the J end by 3 bases, with 13 bases between. The CDR3 has 14 amino acids. CDR3 bases: TGTGCCAGCAGTTCGGCAGGGAGACGCTACGAGCAGTACTTC. Encoded protein: CASSSAGRRYEQYF.

This chain joins TRBV15 and TRBJ2-7; possibly TRBD2 for D (7 bases). The V gene lost 7 bases and the J gene lost 2 bases, with 18 bases spanning the gap. In germline, CDR1 is LNHNV, CDR2 YYDKDF (reference sequence). The CDR3 length is 15 residues. The DNA for the CDR3 is TGTGCCACCAACTCCCGGGGGGAGGGGGCCTACGAGCAGTACTTC. Amino acid sequence: CATNSRGEGAYEQYF.

The chain couples TRBV5-4 to TRBJ2-1; 11 bases agree with TRBD1. Germline-derived CDR1 and CDR2 are SGHNT and YYREEE (reference sequence). V was pared by 4 bases and J by 7 bases, with 4 bases of the junction left unmatched. The CDR3 covers 14 residues. The chain's CDR3 is CASSLGQGANEQFF. The DNA of the CDR3 is TGTGCCAGCAGCCTCGGACAGGGGGCTAATGAGCAGTTCTTC.

This clonotype occurred many times. The chain joins TRBV28 to TRBJ2-2; no reliable D call. The CDR3 covers 13 residues. Germline CDR1 and CDR2: MDHEN and SYDVKM. V shed 3 bases and J shed 5 bases, with 7 bases lying between them. The DNA for the CDR3 is TGTGCCAGCAGTTTGTTGGGAACCGGGGAGCTGTTTTTT. This translates into CASSLLGTGELFF.

The sample holds many counts of this clonotype. The V call is TRBV20-1, the J call TRBJ2-7; 10 bases line up with TRBD1. The CDR3 totals 16 residues. The trim removed 0 bases at V and 6 bases at J, leaving 11 bases unmatched. CDR1 and CDR2 (germline): DFQATT, SNEGSKA (reference sequence). CDR3 DNA sequence: TGCAGTGCTAGAGACGATGGTGGACAGGGGGTCCGCGAGCAGTACTTC. Protein sequence: CSARDDGGQGVREQYF.

This clonotype was observed a handful of times. The chain joins TRBV18 to TRBJ1-1, with a weak D call TRBD1 (6 bases). Trimming cost V 5 bases and J 5 bases, with 9 bases left between them. Per germline, CDR1 KGHSH and CDR2 LQKENI. CDR3 length equals 12 residues. The CDR3 DNA follows: TGTGCCAGCTCAGGGGGCATGACTGAAGCTTTCTTT. Its translation: CASSGGMTEAFF.

The chain links TRBV4-1 to TRBJ1-2; D is uncertain. Germline assignment: CDR1 MGHRA and CDR2 YSYEKL. CDR3 length: 16 amino acids. Trimming removed 0 bases at V and 7 bases at J, with 18 bases between. The CDR3 spells CASSQDDTSRFGGYTF. CDR3 DNA sequence: TGCGCCAGCAGCCAAGACGATACGAGTAGGTTCGGTGGCTACACCTTC.

This clonotype came up many times. This chain connects TRBV29-1 to TRBJ2-2; no reliable D call. V was clipped by 1 base and J by 1 base, with 7 bases between them. This CDR3 contains 14 residues. Per the germline V gene, CDR1 is SQVTM and CDR2 is ANQGSEA. Written as DNA, the CDR3 is TGCAGCGTTGAAGGGCCCGGGAACACCGGGGAGCTGTTTTTT. It encodes CSVEGPGNTGELFF.

This rearrangement joins TRBV27 to TRBJ1-2, with 7 positions matching TRBD1. J gave up 7 bases and V 3 bases, and 5 bases lay outside the gene matches. The V gene's germline CDR1 is MNHEY and CDR2 SMNVEV (reference sequence). The CDR3 spans 13 residues. Here the CDR3 reads CASSLQGGSGYTF. The DNA of the CDR3 is TGTGCCAGCAGTTTGCAGGGGGGGTCTGGCTACACCTTC.

This clonotype was counted many times. The V and J genes are TRBV2 and TRBJ2-3; weak D call: TRBD2 (7 bases). CDR1 is SNHLY and CDR2 is FYNNEI in the germline V gene. The length of the CDR3 is 17 residues. The V gene lost 1 base and the J gene lost 4 bases, with 18 bases spanning the gap. The CDR3 bases are TGTGCCAGCAGTGAAGAAGTCGGGGGGCAAGTCGCAGATACGCAGTATTTT. It codes for CASSEEVGGQVADTQYF.

This clonotype was seen at least ten times. The genes are TRBV28 and TRBJ2-1; D may be TRBD1 (6 bases). Germline V gene sequence: CDR1 MDHEN, CDR2 SYDVKM. Trimming took off 5 bases at V and 9 bases at J, with 20 bases between the two ends. The CDR3 loop spans 15 amino acids. The CDR3 nucleotides are TGTGCCAGCAGTCTCCCATCTCAAAACAGGGCTGAGCAGTTCTTC. Protein: CASSLPSQNRAEQFF.

The chain joins TRBV18 to TRBJ2-5; D may match TRBD1 or TRBD2 (5 bases each). This CDR3 has 15 residues. From germline, CDR1 is KGHSH and CDR2 LQKENI. Deletions cut 3 bases from V and 5 bases from J, with 16 bases between. The chain's CDR3 is CASSPRARGGETQYF. The CDR3 DNA reads as TGTGCCAGCTCACCCAGGGCCCGAGGCGGGGAGACCCAGTACTTC.

The table lists this clonotype with many counts. The chain joins TRBV10-3 to TRBJ2-7; tentatively, D is TRBD2 (6 bases). The CDR3 is 21 amino acids. Looked up from germline, CDR1 is ENHRY and CDR2 is SYGVKD. V gave up 3 bases and J gave up 0 bases, with 30 bases separating them. Here the CDR3 reads CAISDPLNVRTEGRSSYEQYF. CDR3 nucleotides: TGTGCCATCAGTGATCCTTTAAATGTCAGGACGGAGGGACGGAGCTCCTACGAGCAGTACTTC.

V usage is TRBV19 and J usage is TRBJ2-7; D tentatively reads TRBD1 or TRBD2 (5 bases each). Germline V gene data show CDR1 as LNHDA and CDR2 as SQIVND (reference sequence). The CDR3 covers 13 residues. Deletions cut 5 bases from V and 3 bases from J, with 11 bases between. The CDR3, as DNA: TGTGCCAGTAGTTGGCAGGGAGACTACGAGCAGTACTTC. Translation: CASSWQGDYEQYF.

The sample holds many counts of this clonotype. This sequence joins TRBV5-6 and TRBJ1-6, with D possibly being TRBD1 (5 bases). V lost 2 bases and J 9 bases, leaving 15 bases between the germline ends. The CDR3 runs 15 residues. Germline CDR1 is SGHDT and CDR2 is YYEEEE. The DNA of the CDR3 is TGTGCCAGCAGCTTCTCCTCAGGGTCGGGTTCACCCCTCCACTTT. The encoded protein is CASSFSSGSGSPLHF.

This clonotype was seen repeatedly, ten times or more. The CDR3 loop reads CASSLGPTNEKLFF. The CDR3 coding sequence is TGTGCCAGCAGCCTGGGACCGACGAATGAAAAACTGTTTTTT. The chain links TRBV7-9 to TRBJ1-4; the D gene is possibly TRBD1 (5 bases). The CDR3 is 14 amino acids. Germline CDR1 SEHNR, CDR2 FQNEAQ (reference sequence). The V end lost 5 bases, the J end lost 5 bases, and 12 bases lay between the germline ends.

Concerning this clonotype: It may be a read error: a sequence one base away is much more abundant. It is likely a read error, because the conserved phenylalanine at the end of the CDR3 is missing. The J gene is TRBJ2-7, the V gene TRBV20-1; no clear D gene. Germline values: CDR1 DFQATT, CDR2 SNEGSKA (reference sequence). The CDR3 has 12 amino acids. Trimming left V 2 bases short and J 0 bases short, with 5 bases between. CDR3 nucleotide sequence: TGCAGTGCTAGACTATCCTCCTACGAGCAGTACCTC. Its translation is CSARLSSYEQYL.

The gene calls are TRBV20-1 and TRBJ2-5, with TRBD2 as a possible D gene (6 bases). The germline gives CDR1 DFQATT, CDR2 SNEGSKA (reference sequence). The CDR3 is 12 residues long. Trimming removed 3 bases from V and 3 bases from J, with 8 bases in between. The CDR3 spells CSASPGEETQYF. Written as DNA, the CDR3 is TGCAGTGCTAGCCCGGGGGAAGAGACCCAGTACTTC.

V and J are TRBV5-6 and TRBJ2-7, with D unresolved. V lost 0 bases and J 2 bases, leaving 9 bases between the germline ends. Germline CDR1 reads SGHDT; CDR2 reads YYEEEE. The length of the CDR3 is 14 residues. In DNA form, the CDR3 reads TGTGCCAGCAGCTTGGTGGGTCGCGCCTACGAGCAGTACTTC. Protein: CASSLVGRAYEQYF.